These 25 T cell receptor beta chains share one sample of origin, sequenced in a study of Ad26.COV2.S vaccination and SARS-CoV-2 variants. Sequenced by immunoSEQ multiplex PCR; TCRdb stores in-frame clones only, minus some. The table lists some 480,000 clones, around nine tenths of them singletons. Treatment: some 19 received Ad26.COV2.S at low or high dose, single or two shots; about 5 received placebo; per-sample allocation not given. Sample collection was performed on day 63 after the first vaccine or placebo injection. This specimen was peripheral blood, taken in a trial of Ad26.COV2.S vaccine versus placebo. The receptors were sampled from a person between 18 and 65 years old who received the Ad26.COV2.S COVID-19 vaccine or a placebo.

This sequence joins TRBV24-1 and TRBJ2-7; 7 bases align to TRBD1. V shed 5 bases and J 1 base; nucleotides not matched to a gene: 1. Germline CDR1 and CDR2: KGHDR and SFDVKD. The CDR3 is made up of 13 amino acids. The CDR3 bases are TGTGCCACCAGTGGGGGACAGTCCTACGAGCAGTACTTC. Residues: CATSGGQSYEQYF.

The V call is TRBV6-6, the J call TRBJ2-2; 9 nucleotides line up with TRBD1. The J segment lost 3 bases and the V segment lost 8 bases, leaving 7 bases of the junction unmatched. The CDR3 covers 15 residues. In germline, CDR1 is MNHNY, CDR2 SVGAGI (reference sequence). The CDR3 sequence is CASRHRGLDTGELFF. As DNA, the CDR3 is TGTGCCAGCCGACACAGGGGGCTCGACACCGGGGAGCTGTTTTTT.

A note on this clone: The identical CDR3 is also encoded by other nucleotide sequences in the sample. The chain couples TRBV20-1 to TRBJ1-2; D uncertain. The CDR3 length is 10 residues. Trimming pared 6 bases from V and 3 bases from J, leaving 5 bases between. Germline lookup yields CDR1 DFQATT and CDR2 SNEGSKA (reference sequence). The CDR3 sequence: CSAPYYGYTF. In DNA form, the CDR3 reads TGCAGTGCGCCGTACTATGGCTACACCTTC.

V usage is TRBV30 and J usage is TRBJ1-6; D possibly corresponds to TRBD1 (6 bases). The CDR3 runs 16 residues. Germline V lookup: CDR1 GTSNPN, CDR2 SVGIG (reference sequence). V was clipped by 0 bases and J by 10 bases, with 19 bases between them. The CDR3 DNA is TGTGCCTGGAGTGTAAGGGGGGCTGTGGGGGTCTCACCCCTCCACTTT. Amino acid sequence: CAWSVRGAVGVSPLHF.

CDR3 sequence: CASSPTQGREQYF. The CDR3 DNA sequence: TGTGCCAGCAGCCCCACACAGGGTCGGGAGCAGTACTTC. This chain uses TRBV13 with TRBJ2-7, with D possibly TRBD1 on 6 matching bases. V was shortened by 5 bases and J by 7 bases, with 15 bases between the two germline ends. This CDR3 spans 13 amino acids. CDR1 PRHDT and CDR2 FYEKMQ come from the germline V gene (reference sequence).

The chain joins TRBV4-1 to TRBJ1-1, with D tentatively TRBD1 (6 bases). Per the germline V gene, CDR1 is MGHRA and CDR2 is YSYEKL. V shed 1 base and J shed 2 bases, with 11 bases lying between them. This CDR3 contains 15 residues. The DNA for the CDR3 is TGCGCCAGCAGCCAAGGGGTCAGGGGAAACACTGAAGCTTTCTTT. This sequence encodes CASSQGVRGNTEAFF.

The chain recombines TRBV4-1 with TRBJ1-3; D not resolved. Trimming pared 4 bases from V and 3 bases from J, leaving 4 bases between. CDR1 and CDR2 (germline): MGHRA, YSYEKL. This CDR3 region has 12 residues. CDR3 residues: CASSRSGNTIYF. CDR3 DNA sequence: TGCGCCAGCAGCCGCAGTGGAAACACCATATATTTT.

V is TRBV7-2 and J is TRBJ2-5, with D tentatively TRBD1 or TRBD2 (5 bases each). V lost 5 bases, J lost 1 base, and 11 bases lay in between. The CDR3 runs to 14 residues. The germline V gene encodes CDR1 SGHTA and CDR2 FQGNSA. CDR3 in amino acids: CASSRGAAQETQYF. The CDR3 region has the DNA TGTGCCAGCAGCCGGGGCGCGGCCCAAGAGACCCAGTACTTC.

This chain joins TRBV19 and TRBJ2-7, with 10 bases lining up with TRBD1. Germline V gene sequence: CDR1 LNHDA, CDR2 SQIVND (reference sequence). The CDR3 is 15 residues long. With 2 bases clipped from V and 2 bases from J, the junction kept 3 bases outside the gene matches. This chain's CDR3 is CASSISGQGAYEQYF. As DNA, the CDR3 is TGTGCCAGTAGTATAAGCGGACAGGGGGCCTACGAGCAGTACTTC.

V and J are TRBV15 and TRBJ1-2; TRBD1 aligns across 11 bases. The CDR3 has 16 amino acids. V lost 0 bases and J lost 8; bases outside the gene matches: 8. Germline lookup yields CDR1 LNHNV and CDR2 YYDKDF (reference sequence). CDR3 sequence (DNA): TGTGCCACCAGCAGAGACCCGGGACAGGGGGTGGAAGGCTACACCTTC. This sequence encodes CATSRDPGQGVEGYTF.

The V call is TRBV6-4, the J call TRBJ1-5; TRBD1 is a possible D gene (6 bases). Germline values: CDR1 MRHNA, CDR2 SNTAGT. V dropped 4 bases and J dropped 2 bases, with 12 bases sitting between them. This CDR3 region has 15 residues. CDR3 sequence (DNA): TGTGCCAGCAGTGTGAACGGGGGCCGCAATCAGCCCCAGCATTTT. As protein: CASSVNGGRNQPQHF.

This chain connects TRBV4-3 to TRBJ2-1; 7 bases are shared with TRBD2. This CDR3 has 15 residues. The germline gives CDR1 LGHNA, CDR2 YSLEER. V shed 2 bases, J shed 4 bases, and the junction held 5 bases outside the gene matches. The CDR3, as DNA: TGCGCCAGCAGCCAAAGGGGAGGGCTGTACAATGAGCAGTTCTTC. Translating it yields CASSQRGGLYNEQFF.

The J gene is TRBJ1-4, the V gene TRBV5-5; no clear D. V shed 3 bases and J shed 8 bases, with 17 bases lying between them. The CDR3 extends over 15 amino acids. Germline CDR1 SGHKS, CDR2 YYEKEE (reference sequence). As DNA, the CDR3 is TGTGCCAGCAGCTCAAGGCCGGGAGGTCGAGAAAAACTGTTTTTT. Its protein product is CASSSRPGGREKLFF.

As concerns this clone: Other DNA sequences of this sample code for an identical CDR3. This CDR3 reads CASSLDGSSYNEQFF. The CDR3 coding sequence is TGTGCCAGCAGCTTAGACGGGAGCTCCTACAATGAGCAGTTCTTC. V and J are TRBV7-6 and TRBJ2-1; maybe TRBD2 (6 bases). This CDR3 is 15 amino acids long. Trimming left V 1 base short and J 0 bases short, with 7 bases between. Germline V lookup: CDR1 SGHVS, CDR2 FNYEAQ.

The chain combines TRBV7-8 with TRBJ2-7; 7 bases fit TRBD2. Germline V gene lookup returns CDR1 SGHVS and CDR2 FQNEAQ. The ends lost 5 bases at V and 4 bases at J; junction bases unmatched: 14. This CDR3 comprises 16 residues. The CDR3 DNA reads TGTGCCAGCAGCCTCGAGGCCGGGAGGCAGATATACGAGCAGTACTTC. Its translation: CASSLEAGRQIYEQYF.

The genes are TRBV15 and TRBJ1-3, with D tentatively TRBD1 (5 bases). CDR3 length: 13 residues. The V gene's germline CDR1 is LNHNV and CDR2 YYDKDF (reference sequence). V lost 11 bases and J 9 bases, leaving 20 bases between the germline ends. CDR3 sequence reads: CAVLELPGGTIYF. The CDR3 nucleotides are TGTGCCGTTTTAGAACTACCTGGGGGCACCATATATTTT.

The V call is TRBV6-2 or TRBV6-3, the J call TRBJ2-5; no reliable D call. V dropped 6 bases and J dropped 5 bases, with 13 bases sitting between them. The CDR3 covers 13 residues. Germline CDR1 MNHEY, CDR2 SVGEGT. CDR3 loop: CASSPAWRETQYF. CDR3 nucleotides: TGTGCCAGCAGCCCGGCTTGGCGGGAGACCCAGTACTTC.

The J gene is TRBJ1-1, the V gene TRBV19, with a tentative D call TRBD1 (6 bases). Trimming cost V 6 bases and J 6 bases, with 11 bases left between them. There are 12 residues in the CDR3. Germline CDR1 reads LNHDA; CDR2 reads SQIVND (reference sequence). DNA for the CDR3: TGTGCCAGTAGCGTCAGGGGCTCTGAAGCTTTCTTT. Translated: CASSVRGSEAFF.

The gene calls are TRBV21-1 and TRBJ1-2; the table's D call TRBD1 went unverified against the DNA. TRBV21-1 is flagged as a pseudogene. There are 15 residues in the CDR3. The CDR3: CASSPTDGEVYGYTF. In DNA form, the CDR3 reads TGTGCCAGCAGTCCGACAGACGGAGAGGTCTATGGCTACACCTTC.

This sequence joins TRBV5-5 and TRBJ2-7; D is possibly TRBD1 (6 bases). Germline CDR1 is SGHKS and CDR2 is YYEKEE (reference sequence). This CDR3 is 13 amino acids long. V was pared by 3 bases and J by 7 bases, with 14 bases between. CDR3 nucleotides: TGTGCCAGCAGCTCGATCACAGGGTTGGAGCAGTACTTC. It is translated as CASSSITGLEQYF.

J is TRBJ2-3 and V is TRBV6-5; D is perhaps TRBD1 (7 bases). The CDR3 contains 14 residues. The germline V gene encodes CDR1 MNHEY and CDR2 SVGAGI. Trimming removed 6 bases from V and 6 bases from J, with 16 bases in between. CDR3 sequence reads: CASRRDREVDTQYF. In DNA form, the CDR3 reads TGTGCCAGCAGACGTGACAGGGAGGTCGATACGCAGTATTTT.

This clone was detected a few times. The chain recombines TRBV2 with TRBJ1-4; TRBD1 matches 7 bases. V shed 3 bases, J shed 8 bases, and the junction held 6 bases outside the gene matches. The CDR3 is 14 amino acids. The germline V gene has CDR1 SNHLY and CDR2 FYNNEI. CDR3 amino acids: CASSDRQGREKLFF. The CDR3 DNA reads TGTGCCAGCAGTGACCGACAGGGACGGGAAAAACTGTTTTTT.

V gene TRBV6-6 combines with J gene TRBJ2-5, with TRBD2 matching over 10 bases. This CDR3 comprises 15 residues. Germline V gene lookup returns CDR1 MNHNY and CDR2 SVGAGI (reference sequence). Trimming at V came to 5 bases and at J to 1 base, leaving 4 bases not matched to a gene. CDR3 nucleotides: TGTGCCAGCAGTCTGGGACTAGCGCTCCAAGAGACCCAGTACTTC. This sequence encodes CASSLGLALQETQYF.

The chain carries TRBV7-9 and TRBJ2-5, with D hard to call. The CDR3 sequence is 15 residues long. V dropped 3 bases and J dropped 0 bases, with 11 bases sitting between them. Germline CDR1 reads SEHNR; CDR2 reads FQNEAQ (reference sequence). The CDR3 DNA reads as TGTGCCAGCAGCTTCTTACCGCTGTACCAAGAGACCCAGTACTTC. It encodes CASSFLPLYQETQYF.

The chain is built from TRBV9 and TRBJ2-7; the match to TRBD2 covers 7 bases. J lost 5 bases, V lost 4 bases, and 15 bases had no gene match. Germline CDR1 and CDR2: SGDLS and YYNGEE. The CDR3 totals 16 residues. The CDR3 DNA is TGTGCCAGCAGCCCCCGGGGGGTGGGGAGCACCCACGAGCAGTACTTC. This gives the protein CASSPRGVGSTHEQYF. Complete variable domain (other parts from reference TRBV9 and TRBJ2-7): DSGVTQTPKHLITATGQRVTLRCSPRSGDLSVYWYQQSLDQGLQFLIQYYNGEERAKGNILERFSAQQFPDLHSELNLSSLELGDSALYFCASSPRGVGSTHEQYFGPGTRLTVT.